A single sample gave rise to the 13 T cell receptor beta chains below, sequenced in a study of regulatory T cells in long-lasting Graves disease. Indicated time point: newly diagnosed GD, antithyroid drugs for less than 3 months. RNA from PBMCs was the source of the TCR library. With iRepertoire HTBI primers and Arm-PCR of CDR3 regions, TCR beta libraries were built. TCRdb independently ran MiXCR on the multiplex PCR reads; one entry per CDR3 protein. The sample contains roughly 500,000 distinct CDR3 sequences, 13% of which appear only once. These data also featured in a second study, about T cells in Graves' hyperthyroidism and ophthalmopathy.

Sequences were derived from peripheral blood mononuclear cells (PBMCs), sampled at new diagnosis, from a patient treated with antithyroid drugs. The receptors shown here come from a man aged 30 to 45 with Graves disease.

This clonotype was detected ten times or more. V is TRBV20-1 and J is TRBJ2-1; D might be TRBD2 (6 bases). This CDR3 has 15 residues. Trimming shortened V by 0 bases and J by 12 bases, and 21 bases separated the two germline ends. Germline CDR1 DFQATT, CDR2 SNEGSKA (reference sequence). The CDR3 protein is CSARDGDWAPDGQFF. DNA of the CDR3: TGCAGTGCTAGAGATGGGGACTGGGCTCCCGACGGGCAGTTCTTC.

This clonotype was recorded many times. This rearrangement joins TRBV29-1 to TRBJ1-1; D may be TRBD1 (6 bases). The CDR3 has 14 residues. Trimming pared 4 bases from V and 3 bases from J, leaving 15 bases between. CDR1 and CDR2 (germline): SQVTM, ANQGSEA. The CDR3 protein is CSVGRGAADTEAFF. In DNA form, the CDR3 reads TGCAGCGTTGGTAGGGGGGCAGCGGACACTGAAGCTTTCTTT. Variable domain in full (rest from reference TRBV29-1 and TRBJ1-1): SAVISQKPSRDICQRGTSLTIQCQVDSQVTMMFWYRQQPGQSLTLIATANQGSEATYESGFVIDKFPISRPNLTFSTLTVSNMSPEDSSIYLCSVGRGAADTEAFFGQGTRLTVV.

This clonotype was found a few times. This chain uses TRBV19 with TRBJ2-1; D is undetermined. The ends were cut back, 5 bases at V and 0 bases at J, with 8 bases in the middle. CDR3 length equals 14 residues. CDR1 and CDR2 (germline): LNHDA, SQIVND (reference sequence). The CDR3 DNA is TGTGCCAGTAGTGACCAGCGCTCCTACAATGAGCAGTTCTTC. Its protein is CASSDQRSYNEQFF.

J is TRBJ1-5 and V is TRBV30; D is ambiguous. With 0 bases removed from V and 3 bases from J, the gap between germline ends came to 6 bases. Germline values: CDR1 GTSNPN, CDR2 SVGIG (reference sequence). The CDR3 length is 13 residues. CDR3 DNA sequence: TGTGCCTGGAGTGTAGGAGTCAATCAGCCCCAGCATTTT. Its protein is CAWSVGVNQPQHF. Looking up the rest from reference TRBV30 and TRBJ1-5 gives the full variable domain: SQTIHQWPATLVQPVGSPLSLECTVEGTSNPNLYWYRQAAGRGLQLLFYSVGIGQISSEVPQNLSASRPQDRQFILSSKKLLLSDSGFYLCAWSVGVNQPQHFGDGTRLSIL.

This clonotype was found many times. The V call is TRBV2, the J call TRBJ2-1; maybe TRBD2 (5 bases). Germline V gene lookup returns CDR1 SNHLY and CDR2 FYNNEI. CDR3 length: 14 residues. Trimming left V 1 base short and J 6 bases short, with 10 bases between. The chain's CDR3 is CASSEGWAGNEQFF. Written as DNA, the CDR3 is TGTGCCAGCAGTGAAGGGTGGGCGGGCAATGAGCAGTTCTTC.

This clonotype was seen only a few times. V gene TRBV20-1 combines with J gene TRBJ2-1; D is perhaps TRBD2 (5 bases). Trimming pared 5 bases from V and 3 bases from J, leaving 11 bases between. The CDR3 spans 13 residues. CDR1 is DFQATT, CDR2 SNEGSKA, per germline (reference sequence). CDR3 residues: CSAGSYYYNEQFF. The CDR3 DNA reads TGCAGTGCTGGGAGCTATTACTACAATGAGCAGTTCTTC.

There are many counts of this clonotype. The chain carries TRBV2 and TRBJ2-5; 12 bases are a match to TRBD1. This CDR3 is 14 amino acids long. V shed 7 bases, J shed 5 bases, and the junction held 5 bases outside the gene matches. The germline V gene has CDR1 SNHLY and CDR2 FYNNEI. The DNA for the CDR3 is TGTGCCAGCAAAGGGACAGGGGGCGCTGAGACCCAGTACTTC. It yields the protein CASKGTGGAETQYF.

The chain recombines TRBV12-3 or TRBV12-4 with TRBJ2-3; TRBD2 is a possible D gene (7 bases). The length of the CDR3 is 14 residues. V was trimmed by 10 bases and J by 3 bases, leaving 17 bases between them. CDR3 DNA sequence: TGTGCCACGGCTCCGCGGGGGCGAACAGATACGCAGTATTTT. This gives the protein CATAPRGRTDTQYF.

The table lists this clonotype with a few counts. The chain is built from TRBV6-4 and TRBJ2-6; possible D gene TRBD1, 6 bases. This CDR3 has 14 residues. The ends were cut back, 3 bases at V and 3 bases at J, with 6 bases in the middle. From germline, CDR1 is MRHNA and CDR2 SNTAGT. The CDR3 loop is CASSETGGANVLTF. The DNA of the CDR3 is TGTGCCAGCAGTGAGACAGGTGGGGCCAACGTCCTGACTTTC.

This clonotype occurred a few times. V usage is TRBV5-1 and J usage is TRBJ2-6; D possibly uses TRBD1 or TRBD2 (6 bases each). Per the germline V gene, CDR1 is SGHRS and CDR2 is YFSETQ. This CDR3 is built from 17 residues. With 1 base removed from V and 0 bases from J, the gap between germline ends came to 11 bases. The CDR3 spells CASSLRRGASGANVLTF. CDR3 coding DNA: TGCGCCAGCAGCTTGCGAAGGGGGGCCTCTGGGGCCAACGTCCTGACTTTC.

Turning to this clonotype: A much larger clone differs by one base, so this may be a read error. This chain links TRBV11-2 with TRBJ2-5; a possible D gene is TRBD2 (5 bases). Trimming cost V 5 bases and J 11 bases, with 27 bases left between them. Germline assignment: CDR1 SGHAT and CDR2 FQNNGV. CDR3 size: 16 residues. The CDR3, as DNA: TGTGCCAGCAGCCCACCCGGGGTCAACTCCTACAATGAGCAGTACTTC. Translating gives CASSPPGVNSYNEQYF.

This clonotype was recorded at least ten times. The genes are TRBV2 and TRBJ2-5; TRBD1 agrees at 9 bases. The CDR3 consists of 14 residues. V lost 10 bases to trimming and J lost 3 bases; unmatched junction nucleotides: 9. Germline-derived CDR1 and CDR2 are SNHLY and FYNNEI. CDR3 bases: TGTGCCACCCGCTCGGGACAGGGCAAAGAGACCCAGTACTTC. Residues: CATRSGQGKETQYF.

The chain is built from TRBV5-5 and TRBJ1-6, with D hard to call. Germline CDR1 SGHKS, CDR2 YYEKEE (reference sequence). The CDR3 covers 15 residues. V lost 4 bases to trimming and J lost 3 bases, with 11 bases between them. The CDR3 nucleotides read TGTGCCAGCAGCGTAGGACTGAACTATAATTCACCCCTCCACTTT. This encodes CASSVGLNYNSPLHF.